Listed below are T cell receptor beta chains from one sample, sequenced in a study of cytomegalovirus exposure and HLA in healthy donors. TCRdb's copy holds only in-frame clones and misses some; the assay was immunoSEQ multiplex PCR. Of over 150,000 clones in the sample, 75% to 85% were seen once. Specimen: PBMCs. The receptors stem from a woman younger than 30 in good health and CMV-seronegative. Each CDR3 is given with its conserved first and last residue. A D gene is named only where the DNA matches it firmly. The size field is filled for only some rows; it gives once, few, many or a size class.

>TRBV28|NA|TRBD1|TRBJ1-3
TGTGCCAGCAGTCTCATCCGACAGGGGAATACTGGAAACACCATATATTTT
CASSLIRQGNTGNTIYF
>TRBV2|NA|NA|TRBJ1-1
TGTGCCAGCAGTGGGACAGCCATAAACACTGAAGCTTTCTTT
CASSGTAINTEAFF
>TRBV5-3|NA|TRBD1|TRBJ2-1
TGTGCCAGAAGCTTGACAGGGGGGAGGTACAATGAGCAGTTCTTC
CARSLTGGRYNEQFF
>TRBV19|few|NA|TRBJ2-6
TGTGCCAGTAGTACTCTCAGTCGCTCTGGGGCCAACGTCCTGACTTTC
CASSTLSRSGANVLTF
>TRBV6-5|NA|NA|TRBJ2-2
TGTGCCAGCAGTTACGTCGGGGGACCCACCGGGGAGCTGTTTTTT
CASSYVGGPTGELFF
>TRBV19|NA|TRBD2|TRBJ2-7
TGTGCCAGTTCCCCGGGACTAGCGGCCTACGAGCAGTACTTC
CASSPGLAAYEQYF
>TRBV10-2|NA|NA|TRBJ1-2
TGCGCCAGCAGTGACGGGGGGGTCTATGGCTACACCTTC
CASSDGGVYGYTF
>TRBV2|NA|NA|TRBJ2-7
TGTGCCAGCAGTGAAACGTTAGGGACAGAGCAGTACTTC
CASSETLGTEQYF
>TRBV15|NA|NA|TRBJ2-7
TGTGCCACCAGCGATCGCGGGGACGAGCAGTACTTC
CATSDRGDEQYF
>TRBV6-5|once|TRBD1|TRBJ1-1
TGTGCCAGCAGTTTGCGACAGGGGGCGACCACTGAAGCTTTCTTT
CASSLRQGATTEAFF
>TRBV4-1|NA|NA|TRBJ2-5
TGCGCCAGCAGCCAAGATGGAGGCGGACAAGAGACCCAGTACTTC
CASSQDGGGQETQYF
>TRBV6-6|NA|TRBD1|TRBJ2-7
TGTGCCAGCAGTTTCATGACCGTCCAGGGGGCCGAGCAGTACTTC
CASSFMTVQGAEQYF
>TRBV27|NA|NA|TRBJ2-7
TGTGCCAGCAGTTTCAGATTGGGAGGGGGTGTCTACGAGCAGTACTTC
CASSFRLGGGVYEQYF
>TRBV4-1|NA|NA|TRBJ1-2
TGCGCCAGCAGCCAGGAAGAGACACTGTCTAACTATGGCTACACCTTC
CASSQEETLSNYGYTF
>TRBV5-4|NA|TRBD1|TRBJ1-6
TGTGCCAGCAGCCCCCCCAGGGGACAGGGTCAGTCACCCCTCCACTTT
CASSPPRGQGQSPLHF
>TRBV28|NA|TRBD1|TRBJ1-5
TGTGCCAGCGCGCCGGGACAGGGTAAAGGCAATCAGCCCCAGCATTTT
CASAPGQGKGNQPQHF
>TRBV5-1|NA|NA|TRBJ2-7
TGCGCCAGCAGCTTGCCGGGATTGAATTACGAGCAGTACTTC
CASSLPGLNYEQYF
>TRBV7-2|NA|NA|TRBJ1-1
TGTGCCAGCAGCTTAGGACATTTAATTCGCACTGAAGCTTTCTTT
CASSLGHLIRTEAFF
>TRBV19|once|TRBD1|TRBJ1-4
TGTGCCAGTAGGAGGACAGGAACCTATGAAAAACTGTTTTTT
CASRRTGTYEKLFF
>TRBV5-4|few|NA|TRBJ1-1
TGTGCCAGCAGCTTGGGCTTACAGAACACTGAAGCTTTCTTT
CASSLGLQNTEAFF
>TRBV5-4|NA|NA|TRBJ2-2
TGTGCCAGCAGCTTCAACAGGGGAGCGGGCACCGGGGAGCTGTTTTTT
CASSFNRGAGTGELFF
>TRBV7-9|once|NA|TRBJ1-5
TGTGCCAGCAGCTTCGGGGGGAATGGTCAGCCCCAGCATTTT
CASSFGGNGQPQHF
>TRBV2|few|TRBD1|TRBJ1-3
TGTGCCAGCAGCTCGGACAGGTCGCACGTGAACACCATATATTTT
CASSSDRSHVNTIYF
>TRBV6-5|NA|TRBD2|TRBJ2-7
TGTGCCAGCAGACCGGGACTAGCTTCTCTCGAGCAGTACTTC
CASRPGLASLEQYF
>TRBV4-1|NA|NA|TRBJ1-2
TGCGCCAGCAGCCAAGATCTCCGCTATGGCTACACCTTC
CASSQDLRYGYTF
>TRBV2|many|NA|TRBJ2-6
TGTGCCAGCAAATCGGGATCTGGGGCCAACGTCCTGACTTTC
CASKSGSGANVLTF
>TRBV28|once|TRBD2|TRBJ2-1
TGTGCCAGCAGTTGGGGGGGAAATGAGCAGTTCTTC
CASSWGGNEQFF
>TRBV6-5|few|NA|TRBJ1-1
TGTGCCAGCAGTTACTCCCCCCACCAGAGCGGCACTGAAGCTTTCTTT
CASSYSPHQSGTEAFF
>TRBV18|NA|TRBD2|TRBJ2-5
TGTGCCAGCACATCTAGCGGGCGTCAAGAGACCCAGTACTTC
CASTSSGRQETQYF
>TRBV2|NA|TRBD1|TRBJ2-7
TGTGCCAGCCGGGACAGATCCTACGAGCAGTACTTC
CASRDRSYEQYF
>TRBV5-1|few|NA|TRBJ2-1
TGCGCCAGCGCAGGGTTCAATGAGCAGTTCTTC
CASAGFNEQFF
>TRBV18|NA|NA|TRBJ1-6
TGTGCCAGCTCACCGGGGACGGGAGTTAGTTCACCCCTCCACTTT
CASSPGTGVSSPLHF
>TRBV6-5|NA|NA|TRBJ1-1
TGTGCCAGCAGTTCGGGGGGCGGGGGAAGCCGTGAAGCTTTCTTT
CASSSGGGGSREAFF
>TRBV7-2|NA|TRBD1|TRBJ2-5
TGTGCCAGCAGCGGGCGACAGGGGGCAGGAGAGACCCAGTACTTC
CASSGRQGAGETQYF
>TRBV7-9|NA|NA|TRBJ1-5
TGTGCCAGCAGCAGTCGGGGGGGGAGCAATCAGCCCCAGCATTTT
CASSSRGGSNQPQHF
>TRBV5-4|NA|NA|TRBJ2-1
TGTGCCAGCAGCTTATCGGGACTTTACAATGAGCAGTTCTTC
CASSLSGLYNEQFF
>TRBV29-1|few|NA|TRBJ2-2
TGCAGCGTTGAAGCGGGGTTCAAACCCGGGGAGCTGTTTTTT
CSVEAGFKPGELFF
>TRBV5-6|NA|NA|TRBJ1-2
TGTGCCAGCAGTCCCGTCAGTGAATATGGCTACACCTTC
CASSPVSEYGYTF
>TRBV29-1|NA|TRBD1|TRBJ2-3
TGCAGCGGGACCGGGACAGGGCAACATACGCAGTATTTT
CSGTGTGQHTQYF
>TRBV18|NA|NA|TRBJ1-3
TGTGCCAGCTCACCTGGGGGCCCTCGGGCTGGAAACACCATATATTTT
CASSPGGPRAGNTIYF
>TRBV4-2|NA|NA|TRBJ1-4
TGTGCCAGCAGCCAAGGATCGACAGTTAATGAAAAACTGTTTTTT
CASSQGSTVNEKLFF
>TRBV29-1|NA|TRBD1|TRBJ1-2
TGCAGCGTTACAGGGGAAACTAACTATGGCTACACCTTC
CSVTGETNYGYTF
>TRBV11-2|NA|TRBD1|TRBJ2-3
TGTGCCAGCAGCTTCCGGGACAGGGGTGCCGATACGCAGTATTTT
CASSFRDRGADTQYF
>TRBV28|NA|NA|TRBJ1-1
TGTGCCAGCAGTTTATCCCGGGAGGTTGCCGAAGCTTTCTTT
CASSLSREVAEAFF
>TRBV10-3|NA|NA|TRBJ1-1
TGTGCCATCAAACAAAGCGGGCTGAACACTGAAGCTTTCTTT
CAIKQSGLNTEAFF
>TRBV7-9|NA|TRBD2|TRBJ2-7
TGTGCCAGCAGCTTAGGGGATTGGACTAGCGGACTAGAGCAGTACTTC
CASSLGDWTSGLEQYF
>TRBV9|NA|NA|TRBJ2-1
TGTGCCAGCAGCGAGCGCTACGACAATGAGCAGTTCTTC
CASSERYDNEQFF
>TRBV28|NA|NA|TRBJ2-7
TGTGCCAGCAGTACCGTAGCACTAAACTCCTACGAGCAGTACTTC
CASSTVALNSYEQYF
>TRBV18|NA|NA|TRBJ1-2
TGTGCCAGCTCACGTTCTCTAGACTATGGCTACACCTTC
CASSRSLDYGYTF
>TRBV11-1|NA|NA|TRBJ2-3
TGTGCCAGCCGGGTACGAGGTGCGGGAGATACGCAGTATTTT
CASRVRGAGDTQYF
>TRBV6-5|NA|TRBD1|TRBJ2-7
TGTGCCGGCGGGACAGGAAAGAAGTACTTC
CAGGTGKKYF
>TRBV27|few|NA|TRBJ1-4
TGTGCCAGCAGTTTATCGTACAGCTCGTCAACTAATGAAAAACTGTTTTTT
CASSLSYSSSTNEKLFF
>TRBV5-1|NA|TRBD1|TRBJ2-7
TGCGCCAGCAGCTTATGGACAGGGGCCTACGAGCAGTACTTC
CASSLWTGAYEQYF
>TRBV19|once|NA|TRBJ2-7
TGTGCCAGTAGTGCCCAGGTTTACTCCTACGAGCAGTACTTC
CASSAQVYSYEQYF
>TRBV4-2|NA|NA|TRBJ1-3
TGTGCCAGCAGCCAAGTAAGAACAGCTGGAAACACCATATATTTT
CASSQVRTAGNTIYF
>TRBV19|NA|TRBD1|TRBJ2-7
TGTGCCAGTAGTGTCGGGACAGGGGGCGAGCAGTACTTC
CASSVGTGGEQYF
>TRBV23-1|NA|TRBD2|TRBJ2-3
TGCGCCAGCAGCCGCAATCTGGAGCTAGCGGGAAGCCGCCAACCGCGAGATACGCAGTATTTT
CASSRNLELAGSRQPRDTQYF